Sequencing of this TCR beta chain was carried out in a study of T cells in Graves' hyperthyroidism and ophthalmopathy. The V gene's germline CDR1 is SGHNT and CDR2 YYREEE (reference sequence). V was clipped by 1 base and J by 14 bases, with 21 bases between them. CDR3 length: 14 amino acids. Amplification of TCR beta CDR3 regions used RNA as the template. HTBI primers were the set used in a first-round RT-PCR of the TCR CDR3. Using its own MiXCR run on the multiplex PCR reads, TCRdb lists one record per CDR3 protein. The sample records approximately 520,000 distinct CDR3 sequences, less than 25% being singletons.

The clonotype comes from a man aged 18 to 30 with Graves' hyperthyroidism. The J gene is TRBJ1-1, the V gene TRBV5-4, with D hard to call. The sequencing input was blood. The CDR3 DNA sequence: TGTGCCAGCAGCTTGACAGCTTCTTACACTGAGGCCTTCTTT. Translated, it gives CASSLTASYTEAFF.